The clone carrying this TCR beta chain was recorded a few times. The antigen remains unidentified. Every patient had mismatch repair deficiency by PCR or immunohistochemistry. This CDR3 comprises 15 residues. The V and J ends lost 3 bases and 4 bases respectively, with 14 bases between them. Germline V lookup: CDR1 SGHTA, CDR2 FQGTGA. These data come from a study of PD-1 blockade in mismatch repair-deficient tumors. Study overall: Patients had approximately 12 mismatch repair-deficient cancer types, all previously treated and progressing.

TCRdb's table, derived via immunoSEQ multiplex PCR, lists solely in-frame clones and lacks some. This table has tens of thousands of clones, approximately 78% appearing once. Points from the study as a whole: Tumor-resident clones, often undetectable pretreatment in blood, expanded then contracted after pembrolizumab.

Sample: peripheral blood, taken 4 weeks after starting pembrolizumab. The chain couples TRBV7-3 to TRBJ2-3; possibly TRBD2 for D (6 bases). This sequence originates from an adult with mismatch repair-deficient cancer. CDR3 in amino acids: CASSLNGRVADTQYF. The CDR3 nucleotides are TGTGCCAGCAGCTTGAACGGGAGAGTGGCAGATACGCAGTATTTT.